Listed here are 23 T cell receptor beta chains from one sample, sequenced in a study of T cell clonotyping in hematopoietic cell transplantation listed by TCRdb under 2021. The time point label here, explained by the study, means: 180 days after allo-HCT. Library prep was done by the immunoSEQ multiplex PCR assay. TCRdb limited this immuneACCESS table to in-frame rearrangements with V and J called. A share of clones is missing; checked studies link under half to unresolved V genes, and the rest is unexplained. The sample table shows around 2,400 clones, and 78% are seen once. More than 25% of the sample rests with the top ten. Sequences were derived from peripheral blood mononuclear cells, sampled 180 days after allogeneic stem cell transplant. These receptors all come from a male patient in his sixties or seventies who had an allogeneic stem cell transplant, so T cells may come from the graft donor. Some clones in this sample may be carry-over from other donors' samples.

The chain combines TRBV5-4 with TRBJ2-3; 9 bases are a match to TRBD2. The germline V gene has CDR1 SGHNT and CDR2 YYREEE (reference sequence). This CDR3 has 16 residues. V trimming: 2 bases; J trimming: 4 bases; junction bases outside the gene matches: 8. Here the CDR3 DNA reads TGTGCCAGCAGCTTACTTAGCGGGGGAGGTGCAGATACGCAGTATTTT. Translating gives CASSLLSGGGADTQYF.

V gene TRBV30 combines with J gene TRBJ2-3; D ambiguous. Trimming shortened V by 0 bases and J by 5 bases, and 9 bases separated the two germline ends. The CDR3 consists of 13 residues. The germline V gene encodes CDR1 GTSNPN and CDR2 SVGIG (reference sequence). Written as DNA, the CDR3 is TGTGCCTGGAGTGTACGAGAAAGAGATACGCAGTATTTT. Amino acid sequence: CAWSVRERDTQYF.

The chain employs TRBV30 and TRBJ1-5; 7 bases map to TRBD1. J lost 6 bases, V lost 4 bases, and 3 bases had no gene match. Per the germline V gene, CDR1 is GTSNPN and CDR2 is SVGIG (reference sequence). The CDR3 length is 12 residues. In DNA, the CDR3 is TGTGCCTGGACGGCAGGGGGTCAGCCCCAGCATTTT. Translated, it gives CAWTAGGQPQHF. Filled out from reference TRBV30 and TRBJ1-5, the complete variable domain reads SQTIHQWPATLVQPVGSPLSLECTVEGTSNPNLYWYRQAAGRGLQLLFYSVGIGQISSEVPQNLSASRPQDRQFILSSKKLLLSDSGFYLCAWTAGGQPQHFGDGTRLSIL.

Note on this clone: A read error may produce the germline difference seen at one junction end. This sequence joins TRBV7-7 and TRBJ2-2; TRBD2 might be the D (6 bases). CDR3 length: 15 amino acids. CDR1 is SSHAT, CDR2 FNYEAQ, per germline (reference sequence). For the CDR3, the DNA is TGTGCTAGCAGCTTTCGGGGGAGTGGCACCGGGGAGCTGTTTTTT. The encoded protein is CASSFRGSGTGELFF.

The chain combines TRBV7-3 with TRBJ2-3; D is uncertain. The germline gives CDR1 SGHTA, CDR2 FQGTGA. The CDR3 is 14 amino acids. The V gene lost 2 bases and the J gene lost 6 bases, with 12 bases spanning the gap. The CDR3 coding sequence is TGTGCCAGCAGCTTAGGTCGGTGGTTTGATACGCAGTATTTT. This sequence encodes CASSLGRWFDTQYF. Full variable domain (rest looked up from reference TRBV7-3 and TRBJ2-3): GAGVSQTPSNKVTEKGKYVELRCDPISGHTALYWYRQSLGQGPEFLIYFQGTGAADDSGLPNDRFFAVRPEGSVSTLKIQRTERGDSAVYLCASSLGRWFDTQYFGPGTRLTVL.

DNA of the CDR3: TGTGCCAGCTCAAACTACGGGACGGACTCCTACGAGCAGTACTTC. As protein: CASSNYGTDSYEQYF. The rearrangement uses TRBV7-8 and TRBJ2-7; D may correspond to TRBD1 or TRBD2 (5 bases each). Germline V gene sequence: CDR1 SGHVS, CDR2 FQNEAQ. The V gene lost 8 bases and the J gene lost 0 bases, with 17 bases spanning the gap. The CDR3 covers 15 residues.

The CDR3 sequence is CSADRDTDTQYF. The CDR3 DNA follows: TGCAGCGCCGATCGGGACACTGATACGCAGTATTTT. The V and J genes are TRBV29-1 and TRBJ2-3, with D possibly TRBD1 on 6 matching bases. V was pared by 7 bases and J by 6 bases, with 14 bases between. Germline V lookup: CDR1 SQVTM, CDR2 ANQGSEA. This CDR3 is 12 amino acids long.

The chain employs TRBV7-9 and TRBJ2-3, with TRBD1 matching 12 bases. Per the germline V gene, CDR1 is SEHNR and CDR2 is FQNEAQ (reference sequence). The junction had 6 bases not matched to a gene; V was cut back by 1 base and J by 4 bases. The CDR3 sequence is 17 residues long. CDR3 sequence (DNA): TGTGCCAGCAGCTTAGGGGACAGGGGGCGTCGGGCAGATACGCAGTATTTT. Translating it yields CASSLGDRGRRADTQYF.

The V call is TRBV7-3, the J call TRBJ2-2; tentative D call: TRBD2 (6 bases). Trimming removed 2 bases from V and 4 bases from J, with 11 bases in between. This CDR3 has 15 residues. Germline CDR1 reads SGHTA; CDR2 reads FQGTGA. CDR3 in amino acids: CASSLLAGSTGELFF. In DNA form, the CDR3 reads TGTGCCAGCAGCTTACTGGCGGGATCCACCGGGGAGCTGTTTTTT. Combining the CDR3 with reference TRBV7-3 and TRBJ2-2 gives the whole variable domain GAGVSQTPSNKVTEKGKYVELRCDPISGHTALYWYRQSLGQGPEFLIYFQGTGAADDSGLPNDRFFAVRPEGSVSTLKIQRTERGDSAVYLCASSLLAGSTGELFFGEGSRLTVL.

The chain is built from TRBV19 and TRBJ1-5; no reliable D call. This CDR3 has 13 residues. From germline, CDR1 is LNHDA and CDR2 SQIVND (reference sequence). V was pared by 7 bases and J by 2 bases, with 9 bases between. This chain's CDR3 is CASNPQGNQPQHF. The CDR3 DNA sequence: TGTGCCAGTAATCCTCAAGGCAATCAGCCCCAGCATTTT.

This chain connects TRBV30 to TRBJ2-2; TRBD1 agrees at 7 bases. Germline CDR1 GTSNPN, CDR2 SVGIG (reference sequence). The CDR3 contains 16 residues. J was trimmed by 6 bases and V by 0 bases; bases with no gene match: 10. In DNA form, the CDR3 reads TGTGCCTGGAGTGTAGGGGGCGCGAGTGTTGCCGGGGAGCTGTTTTTT. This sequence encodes CAWSVGGASVAGELFF.

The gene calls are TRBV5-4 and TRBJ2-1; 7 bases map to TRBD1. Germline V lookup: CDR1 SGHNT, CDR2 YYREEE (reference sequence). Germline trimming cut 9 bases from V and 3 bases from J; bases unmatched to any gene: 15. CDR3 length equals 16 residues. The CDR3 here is CATPGQSGESYNEQFF. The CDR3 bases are TGTGCCACTCCGGGACAGAGTGGGGAAAGCTACAATGAGCAGTTCTTC.

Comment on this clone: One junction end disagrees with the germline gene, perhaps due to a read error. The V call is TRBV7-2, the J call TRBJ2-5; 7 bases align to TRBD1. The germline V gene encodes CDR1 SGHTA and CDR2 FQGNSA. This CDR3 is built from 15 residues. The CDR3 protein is CASSLDRGRGETQYF. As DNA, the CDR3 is TGTGCCAGCAGTTTAGATAGGGGGCGTGGGGAGACCCAGTACTTC.

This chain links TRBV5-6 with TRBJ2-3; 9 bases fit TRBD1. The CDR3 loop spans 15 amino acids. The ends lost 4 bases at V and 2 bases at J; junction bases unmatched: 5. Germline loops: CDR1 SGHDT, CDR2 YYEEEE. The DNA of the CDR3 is TGTGCCAGCAGCGCCGGGACAGGGCCCACAGATACGCAGTATTTT. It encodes CASSAGTGPTDTQYF.

CDR3 protein: CASSLNPEGTQYF. As DNA, the CDR3 is TGTGCCAGCAGCTTAAACCCCGAAGGGACCCAGTACTTC. The chain has TRBV7-8 and TRBJ2-5, with D uncertain. The CDR3 sequence is 13 residues long. Trimming removed 2 bases from V and 7 bases from J, with 11 bases in between. CDR1 and CDR2 (germline): SGHVS, FQNEAQ. The variable domain in full, with the rest retrieved from reference TRBV7-8 and TRBJ2-5, is GAGVSQSPRYKVAKRGQDVALRCDPISGHVSLFWYQQALGQGPEFLTYFQNEAQLDKSGLPSDRFFAERPEGSVSTLKIQRTQQEDSAVYLCASSLNPEGTQYFGPGTRLLVL.

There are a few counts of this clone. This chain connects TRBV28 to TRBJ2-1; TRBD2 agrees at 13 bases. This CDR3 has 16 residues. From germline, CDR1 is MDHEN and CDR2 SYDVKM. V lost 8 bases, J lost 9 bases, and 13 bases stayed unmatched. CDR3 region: CASSSTSGRKFREQFF. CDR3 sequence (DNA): TGTGCCAGCTCCTCGACTAGCGGGAGGAAGTTTCGTGAGCAGTTCTTC.

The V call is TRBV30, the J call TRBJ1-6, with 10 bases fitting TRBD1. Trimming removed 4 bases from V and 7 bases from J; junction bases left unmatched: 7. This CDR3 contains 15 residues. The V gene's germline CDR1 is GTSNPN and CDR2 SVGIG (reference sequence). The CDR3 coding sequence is TGTGCCTGGACCCGACAGGGGGCATTGAATTCACCCCTCCACTTT. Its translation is CAWTRQGALNSPLHF.

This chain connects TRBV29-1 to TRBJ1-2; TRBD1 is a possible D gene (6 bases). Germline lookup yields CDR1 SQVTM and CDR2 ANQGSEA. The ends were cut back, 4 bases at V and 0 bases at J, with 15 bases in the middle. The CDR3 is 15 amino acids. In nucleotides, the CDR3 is TGCAGCGTTGCGGGACAACAGCTAGCTAACTATGGCTACACCTTC. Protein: CSVAGQQLANYGYTF.

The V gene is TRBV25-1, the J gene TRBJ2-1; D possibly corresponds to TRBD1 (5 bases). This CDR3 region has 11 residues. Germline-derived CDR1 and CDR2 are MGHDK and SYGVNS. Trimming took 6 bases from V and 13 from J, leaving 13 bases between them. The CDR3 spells CASRAGRVQFF. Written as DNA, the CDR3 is TGTGCCAGCAGAGCCGGCAGGGTTCAGTTCTTC.

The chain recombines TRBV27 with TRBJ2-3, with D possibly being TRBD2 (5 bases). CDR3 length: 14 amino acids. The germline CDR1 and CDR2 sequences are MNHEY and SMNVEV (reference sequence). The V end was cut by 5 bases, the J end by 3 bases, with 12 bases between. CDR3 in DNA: TGTGCCAGCAGTAGGCGGGCCAAGACAGATACGCAGTATTTT. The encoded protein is CASSRRAKTDTQYF.

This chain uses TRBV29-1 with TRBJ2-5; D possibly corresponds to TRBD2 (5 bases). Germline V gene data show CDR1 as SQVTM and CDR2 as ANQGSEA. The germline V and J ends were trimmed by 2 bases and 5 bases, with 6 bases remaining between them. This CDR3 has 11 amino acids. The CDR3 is CSVETGETQYF. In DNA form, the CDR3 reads TGCAGCGTTGAAACGGGGGAGACCCAGTACTTC.

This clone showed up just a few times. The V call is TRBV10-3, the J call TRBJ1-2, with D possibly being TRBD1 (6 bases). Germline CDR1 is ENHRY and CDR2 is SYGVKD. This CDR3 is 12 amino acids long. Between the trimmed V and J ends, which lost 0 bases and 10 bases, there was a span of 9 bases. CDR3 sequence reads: CAISESGGIYTF. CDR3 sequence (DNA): TGTGCCATCAGTGAGTCAGGGGGGATCTACACCTTC.

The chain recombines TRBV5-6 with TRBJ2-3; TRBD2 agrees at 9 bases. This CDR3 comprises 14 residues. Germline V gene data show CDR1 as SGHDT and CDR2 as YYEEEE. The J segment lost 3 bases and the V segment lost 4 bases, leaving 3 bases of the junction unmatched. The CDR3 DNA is TGTGCCAGCAGCCGGACTAGCGAAACAGATACGCAGTATTTT. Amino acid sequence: CASSRTSETDTQYF.